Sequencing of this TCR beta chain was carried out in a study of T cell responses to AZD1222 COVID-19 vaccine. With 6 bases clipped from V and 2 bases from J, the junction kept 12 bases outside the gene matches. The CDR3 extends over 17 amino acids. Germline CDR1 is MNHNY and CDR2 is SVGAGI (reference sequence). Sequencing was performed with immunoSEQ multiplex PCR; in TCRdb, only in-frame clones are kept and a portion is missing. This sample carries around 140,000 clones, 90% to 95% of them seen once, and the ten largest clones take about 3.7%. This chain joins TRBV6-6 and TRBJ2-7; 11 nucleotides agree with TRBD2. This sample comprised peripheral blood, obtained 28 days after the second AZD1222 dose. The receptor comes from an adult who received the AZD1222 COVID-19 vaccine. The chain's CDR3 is CASSRTHGLAGTYEQYF. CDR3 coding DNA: TGTGCCAGCAGCCGAACCCACGGACTAGCGGGCACCTACGAGCAGTACTTC.